Below, 30 T cell receptor beta chains from the same sample are listed, as sequenced in a study of T cell changes during pregnancy in multiple sclerosis. This table comes from immunoSEQ multiplex PCR, and its TCRdb copy is limited to in-frame clones, with some not included. Of approximately 100,000 clones listed, around 93% are singletons. This specimen consisted of peripheral blood, obtained before pregnancy. The origin of the receptors is a female donor with multiple sclerosis, enrolled in a pregnancy study.

This clone was observed a few times. The chain uses TRBV30 and TRBJ1-1; 8 bases align to TRBD1. CDR1 is GTSNPN, CDR2 SVGIG, per germline (reference sequence). The V segment lost 2 bases and the J segment 5 bases; nucleotides outside the gene matches: 7. This CDR3 comprises 14 residues. Here the CDR3 reads CAWSHRGTLTEAFF. The DNA of the CDR3 is TGTGCCTGGAGTCACAGGGGGACATTAACTGAAGCTTTCTTT.

The chain joins TRBV15 to TRBJ1-2; D may be TRBD1 (6 bases). Germline lookup yields CDR1 LNHNV and CDR2 YYDKDF (reference sequence). This CDR3 region has 15 residues. Trimming stripped 0 bases from V and 6 bases from J, with 14 bases between. This CDR3 reads CATSRDSQGRDGYTF. For the CDR3, the DNA is TGTGCCACCAGCAGAGATTCGCAGGGGAGGGATGGCTACACCTTC.

The rearrangement links TRBV21-1 to TRBJ1-2; TRBD1, the table's D call, lacks a check against the DNA. TRBV21-1 is given as a pseudogene. The CDR3 runs 15 residues. CDR3 in amino acids: CASSKVRDPGDGYTF. CDR3 sequence (DNA): TGTGCCAGCAGCAAGGTCCGGGACCCAGGGGATGGCTACACCTTC.

The chain links TRBV2 to TRBJ2-1, with 10 bases lining up with TRBD2. Germline V gene data show CDR1 as SNHLY and CDR2 as FYNNEI. The CDR3 covers 16 residues. J lost 6 bases, V lost 3 bases, and 8 bases had no gene match. The CDR3 DNA reads as TGTGCCAGCAGTGATTCGAGACTAGCGGGCTTCAATGAGCAGTTCTTC. Residues: CASSDSRLAGFNEQFF.

The V call is TRBV5-1, the J call TRBJ2-3; 9 bases are shared with TRBD1. CDR3 size: 15 residues. Looked up from germline, CDR1 is SGHRS and CDR2 is YFSETQ. Trimming cost V 7 bases and J 5 bases; bases outside gene matches: 11. This chain's CDR3 is CASSLQGAQEDTQYF. CDR3 sequence (DNA): TGCGCCAGCTCTCTACAGGGGGCGCAGGAAGATACGCAGTATTTT.

This chain's CDR3 is CASSMGLNYEQYF. Written as DNA, the CDR3 is TGTGCCAGTAGTATGGGACTCAACTACGAGCAGTACTTC. The V gene is TRBV19, the J gene TRBJ2-7; possible D gene TRBD2, 6 bases. Germline CDR1 is LNHDA and CDR2 is SQIVND (reference sequence). The CDR3 spans 13 residues. Trimming removed 3 bases from V and 3 bases from J, with 9 bases in between.

V usage is TRBV5-6 and J usage is TRBJ2-1; D perhaps matches TRBD2 (7 bases). The V and J ends lost 1 base and 5 bases respectively, with 19 bases between them. The CDR3 runs to 17 residues. In germline, CDR1 is SGHDT, CDR2 YYEEEE. This CDR3 reads CASSLLGGGSTHNEQFF. CDR3 bases: TGTGCCAGCAGCTTGTTGGGGGGCGGGAGTACCCACAATGAGCAGTTCTTC.

This clone appeared once. J is TRBJ1-5 and V is TRBV5-5, with D perhaps TRBD1 (6 bases). Per germline, CDR1 SGHKS and CDR2 YYEKEE (reference sequence). CDR3 length: 15 residues. Trimming cost V 1 base and J 4 bases, with 12 bases left between them. The CDR3 coding sequence is TGTGCCAGCAGCTTGCCCCCGGACAGAAATCAGCCCCAGCATTTT. It encodes CASSLPPDRNQPQHF.

The chain is built from TRBV28 and TRBJ1-3; the D is unclear. Germline-derived CDR1 and CDR2 are MDHEN and SYDVKM. V was trimmed by 2 bases and J by 0 bases, leaving 5 bases between them. CDR3 length equals 14 residues. CDR3 nucleotide sequence: TGTGCCAGCAGTTTACAGGTCTCTGGAAACACCATATATTTT. Protein product: CASSLQVSGNTIYF.

The V call is TRBV2, the J call TRBJ2-2, with 8 bases identical to TRBD2. The CDR3 is 17 amino acids. Looked up from germline, CDR1 is SNHLY and CDR2 is FYNNEI. The V and J ends lost 8 bases and 4 bases, in that order; junction bases with no gene match: 15. In DNA form, the CDR3 reads TGTGCCAGCCAAAAGGGACTAGAGAAGGGGGGCACCGGGGAGCTGTTTTTT. Amino acid sequence: CASQKGLEKGGTGELFF.

This chain joins TRBV30 and TRBJ1-3; a possible D gene is TRBD1 (5 bases). Between the trimmed V and J ends, which lost 0 bases and 8 bases, there was a span of 8 bases. The germline V gene encodes CDR1 GTSNPN and CDR2 SVGIG (reference sequence). CDR3 length: 12 residues. The CDR3 here is CAWSVGDYTIYF. CDR3 DNA: TGTGCCTGGAGTGTAGGGGACTACACCATATATTTT.

The J gene is TRBJ2-1, the V gene TRBV4-2; D perhaps matches TRBD1 (6 bases). Trimming took 2 bases from V and 4 from J, leaving 15 bases between them. This CDR3 has 16 residues. Germline loops: CDR1 LGHNA, CDR2 YNFKEQ. DNA of the CDR3: TGTGCCAGCAGCCAATACGTCGGGACAACTTACAATGAGCAGTTCTTC. Encoded protein: CASSQYVGTTYNEQFF.

The genes are TRBV9 and TRBJ1-2, with D unclear. The V end was cut by 3 bases, the J end by 4 bases, with 16 bases between. CDR3 size: 15 residues. Germline CDR1 reads SGDLS; CDR2 reads YYNGEE. For the CDR3, the DNA is TGTGCCAGCAGCGACCCCGTCGGGGAGCTCTATGGCTACACCTTC. Its translation: CASSDPVGELYGYTF.

The rearrangement uses TRBV4-1 and TRBJ2-7; D gene uncertain. Trimming removed 3 bases at V and 6 bases at J, with 12 bases between. Per the germline V gene, CDR1 is MGHRA and CDR2 is YSYEKL. CDR3 length: 13 residues. This CDR3 is CASSQLITGEQYF. For the CDR3, the DNA is TGCGCCAGCAGCCAGTTGATAACTGGCGAGCAGTACTTC.

The V call is TRBV1, the J call TRBJ1-2; the table's D gene call, TRBD1, was not cross checked with the DNA. TRBV1 corresponds to a pseudogene. The CDR3 runs 18 residues. The CDR3 region has the DNA TGCACCAGCAGCCAAGGATCTCGGGACAGGGTTGGTCGGGATGGCTACACCTTC. The encoded protein is CTSSQGSRDRVGRDGYTF.

The J gene is TRBJ2-6, the V gene TRBV15, with 8 bases matching TRBD1. V lost 0 bases and J lost 4; bases outside the gene matches: 8. From germline, CDR1 is LNHNV and CDR2 YYDKDF (reference sequence). This CDR3 contains 18 residues. The CDR3 DNA reads TGTGCCACCAGCAGAGATCCAGGGGGCAGTCACGGGGCCAACGTCCTGACTTTC. Its protein is CATSRDPGGSHGANVLTF. The full variable domain, with the rest looked up from reference TRBV15 and TRBJ2-6, is DAMVIQNPRYQVTQFGKPVTLSCSQTLNHNVMYWYQQKSSQAPKLLFHYYDKDFNNEADTPDNFQSRRPNTSFCFLDIRSPGLGDTAMYLCATSRDPGGSHGANVLTFGAGSRLTVL.

V is TRBV7-8 and J is TRBJ1-5; 10 bases match TRBD1. The junction had 6 bases not matched to a gene; V was cut back by 2 bases and J by 2 bases. The CDR3 runs 17 residues. Germline V CDR1 and CDR2: SGHVS, FQNEAQ. Here the CDR3 DNA reads TGTGCCAGCAGCTTATCAGACAGGGGGCTCGGCAATCAGCCCCAGCATTTT. Translation: CASSLSDRGLGNQPQHF.

V gene TRBV5-1 combines with J gene TRBJ2-1, with D unresolved. Germline V gives CDR1 SGHRS, CDR2 YFSETQ. The CDR3 length is 14 residues. Deletions cut 1 base from V and 5 bases from J, with 10 bases between. In DNA form, the CDR3 reads TGCGCCAGCAGCTTGTCTCGGAGAGACAATGAGCAGTTCTTC. Amino acids: CASSLSRRDNEQFF.

In DNA form, the CDR3 reads TGTGCCTGGAGTGTGAGAGTTAGAGAGACCCAGTACTTC. Amino acids: CAWSVRVRETQYF. V is TRBV30 and J is TRBJ2-5, with D hard to call. There are 13 residues in the CDR3. Trimming shortened V by 0 bases and J by 4 bases, and 9 bases separated the two germline ends. Germline assignment: CDR1 GTSNPN and CDR2 SVGIG (reference sequence).

The chain combines TRBV6-5 with TRBJ2-7; D might be TRBD2 (5 bases). V was clipped by 8 bases and J by 3 bases, with 17 bases between them. Germline-derived CDR1 and CDR2 are MNHEY and SVGAGI. This CDR3 contains 14 residues. The CDR3 loop is CASAPGKGNYEQYF. The CDR3 nucleotides are TGTGCCAGCGCGCCGGGGAAGGGAAACTACGAGCAGTACTTC.

The chain links TRBV5-1 to TRBJ2-2; 9 bases align to TRBD1. Trimming at V came to 0 bases and at J to 3 bases, leaving 18 bases not matched to a gene. The germline V gene encodes CDR1 SGHRS and CDR2 YFSETQ. This CDR3 is built from 21 residues. The DNA of the CDR3 is TGCGCCAGCAGCTTGGCTTCGGACAGGGGCTTGGTGGGACTGTACACCGGGGAGCTGTTTTTT. This sequence encodes CASSLASDRGLVGLYTGELFF.

The V and J genes are TRBV4-1 and TRBJ2-2; 13 positions agree with TRBD2. Losses at the gene ends were 3 bases for V and 4 bases for J; bases not matched to a gene: 2. The CDR3 runs 16 residues. Germline values: CDR1 MGHRA, CDR2 YSYEKL. The CDR3 nucleotides are TGCGCCAGCAGCCAGGGACTAGCGGGACTCACCGGGGAGCTGTTTTTT. It yields the protein CASSQGLAGLTGELFF.

The CDR3 reads CASSQVARTDTQYF. In DNA, the CDR3 is TGCGCCAGCAGCCAAGTCGCTCGGACAGATACGCAGTATTTT. The chain recombines TRBV4-1 with TRBJ2-3; D gene unclear. Trimming removed 1 base from V and 3 bases from J, with 8 bases in between. Germline CDR1 and CDR2: MGHRA and YSYEKL. There are 14 residues in the CDR3.

This chain uses TRBV5-5 with TRBJ2-3; 9 nucleotides align to TRBD2. The germline V gene encodes CDR1 SGHKS and CDR2 YYEKEE (reference sequence). Trimming took 4 bases from V and 0 from J; bases not matched to a gene: 0. CDR3 size: 14 residues. The CDR3: CASSLAGSTDTQYF. CDR3 in DNA: TGTGCCAGCAGCCTAGCGGGGAGCACAGATACGCAGTATTTT.

The chain joins TRBV9 to TRBJ2-3; weak D call: TRBD2 (7 bases). The CDR3 is made up of 16 amino acids. The V and J ends lost 0 bases and 5 bases respectively, with 16 bases between them. In germline, CDR1 is SGDLS, CDR2 YYNGEE. CDR3 in DNA: TGTGCCAGCAGCGTAGGGGGGGGCCGTGGAAAAGATACGCAGTATTTT. Translating gives CASSVGGGRGKDTQYF.

The rearrangement joins TRBV4-1 to TRBJ2-1; 10 nucleotides agree with TRBD2. After removal of 3 bases from V and 3 bases from J, the junction contained 5 bases not matched to a gene. CDR3 length: 16 amino acids. The germline CDR1 and CDR2 sequences are MGHRA and YSYEKL. The CDR3 DNA reads as TGCGCCAGCAGCCACCCCGGGACTAGCGTCTACAATGAGCAGTTCTTC. Encoded protein: CASSHPGTSVYNEQFF.

The chain links TRBV4-1 to TRBJ1-3, with 7 bases matching TRBD1. V dropped 4 bases and J dropped 4; count of bases not matched to a gene: 7. The CDR3 consists of 15 residues. Germline V gene data show CDR1 as MGHRA and CDR2 as YSYEKL. The CDR3: CASSLKGAFGNTIYF. Here the CDR3 DNA reads TGCGCCAGCAGCCTCAAGGGGGCTTTCGGAAACACCATATATTTT.

The gene calls are TRBV5-6 and TRBJ2-1; 9 bases match TRBD2. J gave up 6 bases and V 2 bases, and 6 bases lay outside the gene matches. The CDR3 consists of 15 residues. Germline V CDR1 and CDR2: SGHDT, YYEEEE. The CDR3 nucleotides read TGTGCCAGCAGCTTCGGGGGACTAGCATCCAATGAGCAGTTCTTC. Translated, it gives CASSFGGLASNEQFF.

This clone was seen once. V is TRBV19 and J is TRBJ2-7; 7 bases line up with TRBD1. This CDR3 spans 14 amino acids. The germline CDR1 and CDR2 sequences are LNHDA and SQIVND (reference sequence). With 6 bases clipped from V and 1 base from J, the junction kept 6 bases outside the gene matches. The CDR3 DNA follows: TGTGCCAGTAGACAACAGGGGACATCCTACGAGCAGTACTTC. It yields the protein CASRQQGTSYEQYF.

The rearrangement links TRBV7-2 to TRBJ2-7; 15 nucleotides line up with TRBD2. Per the germline V gene, CDR1 is SGHTA and CDR2 is FQGNSA. The CDR3 has 16 residues. Trimming at V came to 5 bases and at J to 10 bases, leaving 12 bases not matched to a gene. CDR3 region: CASSPGTSGGREKQYF. The CDR3 nucleotides are TGTGCCAGCAGCCCAGGGACTAGCGGGGGGAGAGAGAAACAGTACTTC.